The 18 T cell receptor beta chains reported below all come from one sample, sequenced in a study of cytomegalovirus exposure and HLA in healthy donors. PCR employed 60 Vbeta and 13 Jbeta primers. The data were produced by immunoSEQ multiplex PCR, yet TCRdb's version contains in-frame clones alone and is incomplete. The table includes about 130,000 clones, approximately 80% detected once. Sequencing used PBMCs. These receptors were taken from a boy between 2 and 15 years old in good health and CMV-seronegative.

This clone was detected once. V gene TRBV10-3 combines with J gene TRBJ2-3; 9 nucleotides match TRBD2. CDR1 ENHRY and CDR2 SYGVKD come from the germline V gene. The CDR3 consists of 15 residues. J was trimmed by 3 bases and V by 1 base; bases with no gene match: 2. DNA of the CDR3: TGTGCCATCAGTGAGTTAGGACTAGCGACAGATACGCAGTATTTT. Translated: CAISELGLATDTQYF.

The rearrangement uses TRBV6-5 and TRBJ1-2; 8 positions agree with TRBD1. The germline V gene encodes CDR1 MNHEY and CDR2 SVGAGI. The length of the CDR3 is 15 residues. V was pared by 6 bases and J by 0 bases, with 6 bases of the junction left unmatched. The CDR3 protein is CASRRQGNANYGYTF. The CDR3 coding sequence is TGTGCCAGCAGGAGACAGGGGAACGCTAACTATGGCTACACCTTC.

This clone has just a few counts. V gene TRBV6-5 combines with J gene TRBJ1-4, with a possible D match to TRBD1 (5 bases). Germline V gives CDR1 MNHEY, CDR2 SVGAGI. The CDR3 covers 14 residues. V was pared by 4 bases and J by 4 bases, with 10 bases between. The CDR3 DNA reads TGTGCCAGCAGTTTCGACAGAGTTAATGAAAAACTGTTTTTT. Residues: CASSFDRVNEKLFF.

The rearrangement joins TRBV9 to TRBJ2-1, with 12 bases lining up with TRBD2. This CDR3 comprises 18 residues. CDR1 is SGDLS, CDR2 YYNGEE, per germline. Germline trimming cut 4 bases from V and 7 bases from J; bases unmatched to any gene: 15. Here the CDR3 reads CASSPRASGRGAGNEQFF. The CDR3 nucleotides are TGTGCCAGCAGCCCCCGGGCTAGCGGGAGGGGGGCGGGGAATGAGCAGTTCTTC.

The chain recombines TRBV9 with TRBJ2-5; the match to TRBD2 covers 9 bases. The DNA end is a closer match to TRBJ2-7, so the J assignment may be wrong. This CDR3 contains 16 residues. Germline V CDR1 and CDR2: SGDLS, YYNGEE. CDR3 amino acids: CASSVEGGGALYEQYF. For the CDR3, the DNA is TGTGCCAGCAGCGTAGAAGGCGGGGGGGCCTTATACGAGCAGTACTTC.

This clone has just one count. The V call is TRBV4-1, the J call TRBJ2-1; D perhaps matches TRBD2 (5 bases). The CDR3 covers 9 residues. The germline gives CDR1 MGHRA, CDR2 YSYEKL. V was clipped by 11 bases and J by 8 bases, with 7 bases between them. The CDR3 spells CAAGDEQFF. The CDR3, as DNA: TGCGCCGCGGGCGATGAGCAGTTCTTC.

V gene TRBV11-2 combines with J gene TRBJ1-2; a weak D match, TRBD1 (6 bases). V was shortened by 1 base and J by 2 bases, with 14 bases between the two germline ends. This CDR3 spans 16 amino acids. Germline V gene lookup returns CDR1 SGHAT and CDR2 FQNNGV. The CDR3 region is CASSLVAGAANYGYTF. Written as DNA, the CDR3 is TGTGCCAGCAGCTTAGTGGCGGGGGCGGCCAACTATGGCTACACCTTC.

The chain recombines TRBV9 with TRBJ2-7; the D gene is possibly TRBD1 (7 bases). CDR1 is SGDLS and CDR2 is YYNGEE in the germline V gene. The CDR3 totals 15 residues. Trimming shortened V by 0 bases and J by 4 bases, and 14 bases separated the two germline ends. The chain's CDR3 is CASSVGWRGRYEQYF. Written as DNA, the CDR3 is TGTGCCAGCAGCGTAGGTTGGAGGGGGCGGTACGAGCAGTACTTC.

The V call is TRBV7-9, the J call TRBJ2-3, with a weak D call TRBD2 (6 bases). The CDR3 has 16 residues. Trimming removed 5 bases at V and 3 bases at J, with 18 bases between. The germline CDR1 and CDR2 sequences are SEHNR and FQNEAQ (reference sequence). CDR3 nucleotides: TGTGCCAGCAGCGTCATTTACCCCCGGGGGACAGATACGCAGTATTTT. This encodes CASSVIYPRGTDTQYF.

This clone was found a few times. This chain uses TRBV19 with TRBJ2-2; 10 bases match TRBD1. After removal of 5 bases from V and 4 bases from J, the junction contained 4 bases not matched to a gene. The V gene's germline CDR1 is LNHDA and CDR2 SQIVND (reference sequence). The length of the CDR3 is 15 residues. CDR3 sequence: CASSLTGGITGELFF. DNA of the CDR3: TGTGCCAGTAGTTTGACAGGGGGCATCACCGGGGAGCTGTTTTTT.

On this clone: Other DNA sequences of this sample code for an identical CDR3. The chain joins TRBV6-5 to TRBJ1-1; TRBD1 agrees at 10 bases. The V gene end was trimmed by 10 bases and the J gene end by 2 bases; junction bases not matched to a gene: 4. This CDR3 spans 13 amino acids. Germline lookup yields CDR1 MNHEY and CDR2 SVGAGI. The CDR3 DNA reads TGTGCCACCGAGACAGGGGGCAACACTGAAGCTTTCTTT. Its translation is CATETGGNTEAFF.

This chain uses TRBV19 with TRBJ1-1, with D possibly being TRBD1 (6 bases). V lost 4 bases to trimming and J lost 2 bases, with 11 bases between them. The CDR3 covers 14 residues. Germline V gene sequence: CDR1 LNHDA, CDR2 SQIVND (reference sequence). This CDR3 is CASSTQTGNTEAFF. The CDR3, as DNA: TGTGCCAGTAGTACTCAGACAGGAAACACTGAAGCTTTCTTT.

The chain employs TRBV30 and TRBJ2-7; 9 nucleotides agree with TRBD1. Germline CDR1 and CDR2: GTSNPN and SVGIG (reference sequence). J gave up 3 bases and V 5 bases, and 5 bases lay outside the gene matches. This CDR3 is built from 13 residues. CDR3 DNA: TGTGCCTGGGGATCGGGACAGGGCTACGAGCAGTACTTC. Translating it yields CAWGSGQGYEQYF.

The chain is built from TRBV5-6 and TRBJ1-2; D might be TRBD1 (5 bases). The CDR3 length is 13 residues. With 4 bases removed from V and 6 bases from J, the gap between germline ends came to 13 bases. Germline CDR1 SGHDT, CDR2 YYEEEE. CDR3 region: CASSHPGWDGYTF. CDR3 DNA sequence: TGTGCCAGCAGCCACCCAGGGTGGGATGGCTACACCTTC.

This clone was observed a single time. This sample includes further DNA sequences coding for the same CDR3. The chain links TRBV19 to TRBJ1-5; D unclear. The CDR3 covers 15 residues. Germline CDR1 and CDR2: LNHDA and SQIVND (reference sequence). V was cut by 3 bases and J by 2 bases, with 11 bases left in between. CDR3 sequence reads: CASSIVPEGNQPQHF. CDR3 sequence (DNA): TGTGCCAGTAGTATTGTCCCCGAGGGCAATCAGCCCCAGCATTTT.

This CDR3 reads CASSPGSPTGELFF. CDR3 coding DNA: TGTGCCAGCAGCCCCGGTTCACCCACCGGGGAGCTGTTTTTT. This chain joins TRBV11-2 and TRBJ2-2; the D is unclear. The CDR3 loop spans 14 amino acids. In germline, CDR1 is SGHAT, CDR2 FQNNGV. The germline V and J ends were trimmed by 5 bases and 4 bases, with 11 bases remaining between them.

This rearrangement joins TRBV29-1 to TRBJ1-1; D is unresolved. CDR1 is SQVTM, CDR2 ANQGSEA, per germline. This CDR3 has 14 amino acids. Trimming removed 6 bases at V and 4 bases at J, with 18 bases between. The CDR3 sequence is CSVRGRWETTEAFF. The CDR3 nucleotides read TGCAGCGTGCGAGGCAGGTGGGAGACCACTGAAGCTTTCTTT.

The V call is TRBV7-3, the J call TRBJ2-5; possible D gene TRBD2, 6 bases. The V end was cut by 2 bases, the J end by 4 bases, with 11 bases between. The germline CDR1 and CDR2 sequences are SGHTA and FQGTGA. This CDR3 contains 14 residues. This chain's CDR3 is CASSLGGLGETQYF. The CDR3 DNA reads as TGTGCCAGCAGCTTAGGGGGGTTGGGAGAGACCCAGTACTTC. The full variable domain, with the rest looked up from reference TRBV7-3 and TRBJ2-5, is GAGVSQTPSNKVTEKGKYVELRCDPISGHTALYWYRQSLGQGPEFLIYFQGTGAADDSGLPNDRFFAVRPEGSVSTLKIQRTERGDSAVYLCASSLGGLGETQYFGPGTRLLVL.